The 14 T cell receptor beta chains reported below all come from one sample, sequenced in a study of T cells in Graves' hyperthyroidism and ophthalmopathy. TCR beta CDR3 sequences were amplified from RNA transcripts. The HTBI set primed first-round TCR CDR3 RT-PCR. TCRdb re-derived calls from the multiplex PCR reads in MiXCR, one entry per CDR3 protein. The repertoire holds 600,000 to 850,000 distinct CDR3 sequences, with around 20% as singletons. Input material: blood. The receptors shown here come from a woman aged 45-59 years with Graves' hyperthyroidism that later progressed to Graves' ophthalmopathy.

This clonotype was counted many times. The CDR3 protein is CASRSDISNQPQHF. In nucleotides, the CDR3 is TGTGCCAGCCGGTCGGACATTAGCAATCAGCCCCAGCATTTT. The V gene is TRBV6-1, the J gene TRBJ1-5, with a weak D call TRBD1 (5 bases). V was pared by 8 bases and J by 0 bases, with 11 bases between. CDR3 size: 14 residues. Per the germline V gene, CDR1 is MNHNS and CDR2 is SASEGT.

The chain uses TRBV9 and TRBJ1-4; 10 positions match TRBD1. Germline V gene lookup returns CDR1 SGDLS and CDR2 YYNGEE. The CDR3 is 17 residues long. V lost 4 bases to trimming and J lost 1 base; unmatched junction nucleotides: 7. CDR3 sequence (DNA): TGTGCCAGCAGCTCAGGACAGGGGGGAGGAACTAATGAAAAACTGTTTTTT. Translation gives CASSSGQGGGTNEKLFF.

This clonotype was seen repeatedly, ten times or more. The chain carries TRBV7-9 and TRBJ2-3, with D unclear. Trimming left V 0 bases short and J 1 base short, with 14 bases between. The V gene's germline CDR1 is SEHNR and CDR2 FQNEAQ (reference sequence). The CDR3 consists of 17 residues. The CDR3 loop reads CASSLARRGGRTDTQYF. CDR3 nucleotides: TGTGCCAGCAGCTTAGCGCGTCGAGGCGGACGCACAGATACGCAGTATTTT.

This clonotype was detected once. The chain is built from TRBV12-1 and TRBJ1-6; the table calls TRBD1, which could not be checked here. TRBV12-1 corresponds to a pseudogene. The CDR3 has 16 residues. CDR3 bases: TGTGCCAGCAGCTTACCCGGGACAGCCCTTAATTCACCCCTCCACTTT. It translates to CASSLPGTALNSPLHF.

This clonotype came up many times. The CDR3 nucleotides read TGTGCCAGCACGAGGAGCTCCTACGAGCAGTACTTC. Residues: CASTRSSYEQYF. This chain joins TRBV28 and TRBJ2-7; no clear D gene. The V end was cut by 7 bases, the J end by 0 bases, with 7 bases between. The CDR3 loop spans 12 amino acids. From germline, CDR1 is MDHEN and CDR2 SYDVKM.

This clonotype appeared a few times. This chain uses TRBV6-5 with TRBJ2-7; weak D call: TRBD1 (6 bases). Trimming shortened V by 0 bases and J by 6 bases, and 15 bases separated the two germline ends. Germline V gene lookup returns CDR1 MNHEY and CDR2 SVGAGI. This CDR3 is 15 amino acids long. The CDR3 DNA sequence: TGTGCCAGCAGTTACTCGATTTCAGGGGTCGGCGAGCAGTACTTC. This codes for CASSYSISGVGEQYF.

V and J are TRBV5-4 and TRBJ1-3, with D uncertain. The CDR3 length is 14 residues. Trimming left V 6 bases short and J 6 bases short, with 16 bases between. The V gene's germline CDR1 is SGHNT and CDR2 YYREEE (reference sequence). The CDR3, as DNA: TGTGCCAGCAACCGTGGGGAGTCGGCAAACACCATATATTTT. This codes for CASNRGESANTIYF.

This clonotype has ten or more counts. The V gene is TRBV7-8, the J gene TRBJ2-2; D is possibly TRBD1 (5 bases). Trimming removed 7 bases from V and 5 bases from J, with 17 bases in between. This CDR3 is built from 15 residues. The V gene's germline CDR1 is SGHVS and CDR2 FQNEAQ. The CDR3 region has the DNA TGTGCCAGCATCGTGACAGTGGCTATGACCGGGGAGCTGTTTTTT. It codes for CASIVTVAMTGELFF.

J is TRBJ1-6 and V is TRBV6-1; 10 bases map to TRBD1. From germline, CDR1 is MNHNS and CDR2 SASEGT. Germline trimming cut 5 bases from V and 7 bases from J; bases unmatched to any gene: 17. This CDR3 contains 19 residues. This CDR3 is CASSITGTGVSPGNSPLHF. CDR3 DNA sequence: TGTGCCAGCAGTATCACCGGGACAGGGGTATCTCCTGGGAATTCACCCCTCCACTTT.

As for this clonotype: One end of the junction fails to match germline, which may point to a read error. The chain uses TRBV28 and TRBJ2-5; 9 bases are shared with TRBD1. The CDR3 is made up of 13 amino acids. CDR1 and CDR2 from the germline V gene are MDHEN and SYDVKM. Written as DNA, the CDR3 is TGTGCCTCGTCGACAGGGGGGGTCGAGACCCGGTACTTC. This codes for CASSTGGVETRYF. Looking up the rest from reference TRBV28 and TRBJ2-5 gives the full variable domain: DVKVTQSSRYLVKRTGEKVFLECVQDMDHENMFWYRQDPGLGLRLIYFSYDVKMKEKGDIPEGYSVSREKKERFSLILESASTNQTSMYLCASSTGGVETRYFGPGTRLLVL.

The CDR3 DNA follows: TGTGCCAGCAGTCGTATTGACAGTTACACAGATACGCAGTATTTT. This codes for CASSRIDSYTDTQYF. The chain carries TRBV7-2 and TRBJ2-3; tentative D call: TRBD1 (5 bases). The CDR3 loop spans 15 amino acids. Per the germline V gene, CDR1 is SGHTA and CDR2 is FQGNSA. The V and J ends lost 6 bases and 2 bases respectively, with 15 bases between them.

Concerning this clonotype itself: The CDR3 end shows no conserved phenylalanine or tryptophan, and so a read error is likely. This chain uses TRBV27 with TRBJ2-2, with 8 positions matching TRBD1. This CDR3 spans 14 amino acids. V lost 5 bases and J lost 4; bases outside the gene matches: 3. Germline lookup yields CDR1 MNHEY and CDR2 SMNVEV (reference sequence). The CDR3 DNA reads TGTGCCAGCAGTGTCGACAGGGGCACCGGGGAGCTGTTTCTT. Encoded protein: CASSVDRGTGELFL.

The sample holds many counts of this clonotype. The rearrangement joins TRBV2 to TRBJ1-5; no clear D. Trimming took 7 bases from V and 0 from J, leaving 10 bases between them. This CDR3 has 14 amino acids. Per the germline V gene, CDR1 is SNHLY and CDR2 is FYNNEI. CDR3: CASTKTVSNQPQHF. The CDR3 region has the DNA TGTGCCAGCACCAAGACCGTTAGCAATCAGCCCCAGCATTTT. Looking up the rest from reference TRBV2 and TRBJ1-5 gives the full variable domain: EPEVTQTPSHQVTQMGQEVILRCVPISNHLYFYWYRQILGQKVEFLVSFYNNEISEKSEIFDDQFSVERPDGSNFTLKIRSTKLEDSAMYFCASTKTVSNQPQHFGDGTRLSIL.

The table lists this clonotype with many counts. J is TRBJ1-5 and V is TRBV2; no reliable D call. The CDR3 contains 13 residues. The V gene lost 10 bases and the J gene lost 0 bases, with 10 bases spanning the gap. CDR1 is SNHLY, CDR2 FYNNEI, per germline. CDR3 amino acids: CATGTYSNQPQHF. In nucleotides, the CDR3 is TGTGCCACCGGTACCTATAGCAATCAGCCCCAGCATTTT.